This entry features one T cell receptor (beta chain) sequence. Germline CDR1 SGHDT, CDR2 YYEEEE. V lost 3 bases, J lost 3 bases, and 9 bases stayed unmatched. The CDR3 length is 16 residues. This sample is part of a study of blood T cell repertoires in COVID-19. Here immunoSEQ multiplex PCR was the method, and the copy in TCRdb shows in-frame clones only, minus some. The sample includes 250,000 or so clones, about 91% seen only once; the top ten take approximately 1.4%. The sequencing sample was made of peripheral blood. The TCR was taken from a man older than 75 with acute or convalescent COVID-19. The chain recombines TRBV5-6 with TRBJ2-1; 7 nucleotides match TRBD2. CDR3 coding DNA: TGTGCCAGCAGCTGGCTTAGTGCGGGAGACTACAATGAGCAGTTCTTC. It is translated as CASSWLSAGDYNEQFF.